The TCR beta chain under discussion was sequenced for a study of response to subunit inactivated influenza vaccine. V lost 4 bases and J 3 bases, leaving 16 bases between the germline ends. Germline CDR1 and CDR2: SGHRS and YFSETQ. The CDR3 sequence is 15 residues long. TCRdb independently ran MiXCR on the RT-PCR reads; one entry per CDR3 protein. The table includes approximately 230,000 distinct CDR3 sequences, more than 10% detected once. The chain links TRBV5-1 to TRBJ2-5; a weak D match, TRBD1 (5 bases). The receptor comes from a man aged 45-65 years who received an inactivated influenza vaccine. Sequenced material: non-naive T cells sorted from PBMCs, taken 14 days before vaccination. CDR3 amino acids: CASSPQGPAEETQYF. The CDR3 nucleotides are TGCGCCAGCAGCCCCCAGGGTCCTGCGGAAGAGACCCAGTACTTC.